These 10 T cell receptor beta chains came from one sample sequenced in a study of blood T cell repertoires in COVID-19. Data came from immunoSEQ multiplex PCR; TCRdb stores just in-frame clones and leaves some out. The profile shows about 210,000 clones, roughly 79% of them singletons. The source material was PBMCs or T cells enriched from blood (not recorded which). The receptors come from a woman between 45 and 65 years old with acute COVID-19.

The chain recombines TRBV19 with TRBJ1-2; 10 nucleotides line up with TRBD1. CDR1 and CDR2 (germline): LNHDA, SQIVND (reference sequence). After removal of 6 bases from V and 3 bases from J, the junction contained 7 bases not matched to a gene. The CDR3 runs 15 residues. CDR3 residues: CASRPGQGVYYGYTF. The CDR3 coding sequence is TGTGCCAGTAGGCCAGGACAGGGGGTATACTATGGCTACACCTTC.

The DNA for the CDR3 is TGTGCCAGCACGGCTAATGAAAAACTGTTTTTT. Its translation is CASTANEKLFF. The chain couples TRBV28 to TRBJ1-4, with D unclear. CDR1 MDHEN and CDR2 SYDVKM come from the germline V gene. The CDR3 is 11 residues long. Deletions cut 7 bases from V and 3 bases from J, with 3 bases between.

This chain joins TRBV4-2 and TRBJ2-7, with D possibly matching TRBD1 (6 bases). Germline values: CDR1 LGHNA, CDR2 YNFKEQ. V lost 0 bases and J lost 0, with 18 bases in between. There are 18 residues in the CDR3. The CDR3 nucleotides read TGTGCCAGCAGCCAAGAAGTAAATCTCGGGGACACCTCCTACGAGCAGTACTTC. It yields the protein CASSQEVNLGDTSYEQYF.

This clone occurred a few times. The rearrangement links TRBV5-1 to TRBJ2-7; 7 bases agree with TRBD1. The CDR3 contains 15 residues. V was clipped by 0 bases and J by 4 bases; unmatched bases: 7. The germline CDR1 and CDR2 sequences are SGHRS and YFSETQ. The CDR3 nucleotides read TGCGCCAGCAGCTTGGAGGGGGCGAAAACTTACGAGCAGTACTTC. Encoded protein: CASSLEGAKTYEQYF.

V gene TRBV6-5 combines with J gene TRBJ1-2; 8 bases fit TRBD1. There are 14 residues in the CDR3. J gave up 6 bases and V 5 bases, and 8 bases lay outside the gene matches. The germline CDR1 and CDR2 sequences are MNHEY and SVGAGI. CDR3 residues: CASSRTGWNNGYTF. In DNA form, the CDR3 reads TGTGCCAGCAGTCGGACAGGGTGGAATAATGGCTACACCTTC.

A single count supports this clone. The chain is built from TRBV5-1 and TRBJ1-3; tentative D call: TRBD1 (5 bases). The CDR3 is 17 amino acids. CDR1 and CDR2 from the germline V gene are SGHRS and YFSETQ. V lost 0 bases and J 0 bases, leaving 13 bases between the germline ends. CDR3 loop: CASSLAAQGSSGNTIYF. The DNA for the CDR3 is TGCGCCAGCAGCTTGGCCGCTCAGGGCAGCTCTGGAAACACCATATATTTT.

In its sample, this clone was seen a few times. V usage is TRBV28 and J usage is TRBJ1-3; D uncertain. The CDR3 has 15 residues. Germline V gene data show CDR1 as MDHEN and CDR2 as SYDVKM. The germline V and J ends were trimmed by 9 bases and 0 bases, with 15 bases remaining between them. The CDR3 sequence is CASFKAGFSGNTIYF. CDR3 nucleotide sequence: TGTGCCAGTTTCAAGGCGGGCTTCTCTGGAAACACCATATATTTT.

The J gene is TRBJ2-3, the V gene TRBV2; tentatively, D is TRBD2 (6 bases). CDR1 and CDR2 from the germline V gene are SNHLY and FYNNEI. CDR3 length equals 15 residues. V was cut by 5 bases and J by 4 bases, with 16 bases left in between. For the CDR3, the DNA is TGTGCCAGCAGTCCAGGGAGGAGAGTGGCAGATACGCAGTATTTT. It encodes CASSPGRRVADTQYF.

The rearrangement links TRBV20-1 to TRBJ2-4; no firm D call. Trimming removed 3 bases at V and 1 base at J, with 7 bases between. This CDR3 has 13 amino acids. Germline V CDR1 and CDR2: DFQATT, SNEGSKA (reference sequence). The CDR3 DNA follows: TGCAGTGCTAGTTCTGCGGCCAAAAACATTCAGTACTTC. It translates to CSASSAAKNIQYF.

The DNA of the CDR3 is TGTGCCAGCAGCTTCAAGGGGGCAGATACGCAGTATTTT. It translates to CASSFKGADTQYF. The chain couples TRBV11-2 to TRBJ2-3, with D possibly being TRBD1 (6 bases). Germline CDR1 and CDR2: SGHAT and FQNNGV. The CDR3 runs 13 residues. The V end was cut by 3 bases, the J end by 4 bases, with 8 bases between. Supplemented by reference TRBV11-2 and TRBJ2-3, the full variable domain reads EAGVAQSPRYKIIEKRQSVAFWCNPISGHATLYWYQQILGQGPKLLIQFQNNGVVDDSQLPKDRFSAERLKGVDSTLKIQPAKLEDSAVYLCASSFKGADTQYFGPGTRLTVL.